These 22 T cell receptor beta chains came from one sample sequenced in a study of control samples from healthy donors and cancer patients. The protocol was immunoSEQ multiplex PCR, while the TCRdb copy is restricted to in-frame clones and leaves out a portion. The sample shows 65,000 to 90,000 clones, approximately 88% of them seen only once. Material for sequencing was PBMCs. Every receptor here comes from a woman in her fifties or sixties with colorectal cancer.

V is TRBV6-4 and J is TRBJ1-1; D perhaps matches TRBD1 (6 bases). V was trimmed by 0 bases and J by 4 bases, leaving 9 bases between them. This CDR3 region has 14 residues. The germline CDR1 and CDR2 sequences are MRHNA and SNTAGT. Here the CDR3 DNA reads TGTGCCAGCAGTGACTCGCACAGGGCCACTGAAGCTTTCTTT. This encodes CASSDSHRATEAFF.

This chain links TRBV6-5 with TRBJ1-5; D not resolved. This CDR3 is built from 14 residues. Germline CDR1 is MNHEY and CDR2 is SVGAGI. The V gene lost 4 bases and the J gene lost 0 bases, with 7 bases spanning the gap. CDR3 region: CASSSPSSNQPQHF. The CDR3 DNA sequence: TGTGCCAGCAGTTCCCCCAGTAGCAATCAGCCCCAGCATTTT.

The CDR3 region is CASSLGASHTDTQYF. The DNA of the CDR3 is TGTGCCAGCAGCTTAGGGGCGAGCCACACAGATACGCAGTATTTT. The genes are TRBV7-3 and TRBJ2-3; perhaps TRBD1 as D (5 bases). Trimming left V 2 bases short and J 2 bases short, with 11 bases between. CDR1 and CDR2 from the germline V gene are SGHTA and FQGTGA. The CDR3 is made up of 15 amino acids.

This sequence joins TRBV6-2 or TRBV6-3 and TRBJ1-1; 9 nucleotides match TRBD1. CDR1 is MNHEY and CDR2 is SVGEGT in the germline V gene. This CDR3 is 13 amino acids long. Trimming cost V 2 bases and J 12 bases; bases outside gene matches: 7. CDR3 sequence (DNA): TGTGCCAGCAGTTACCGGGACAGGGAGGTAACTTTCTTT. This gives the protein CASSYRDREVTFF.

The chain employs TRBV5-5 and TRBJ1-1; D is undetermined. The CDR3 is 13 residues long. Per the germline V gene, CDR1 is SGHKS and CDR2 is YYEKEE (reference sequence). V lost 4 bases and J 4 bases, leaving 11 bases between the germline ends. This chain's CDR3 is CASSTQVGTEAFF. In DNA, the CDR3 is TGTGCCAGCAGCACGCAGGTGGGCACTGAAGCTTTCTTT.

The CDR3 DNA sequence: TGCGCCAGCAGTGAGTCACACCAAGAGACCCAGTACTTC. Translating it yields CASSESHQETQYF. V is TRBV10-1 and J is TRBJ2-5; D unclear. Germline V CDR1 and CDR2: WNHNN, SYGVQD (reference sequence). This CDR3 contains 13 residues. The V end lost 0 bases, the J end lost 0 bases, and 2 bases lay between the germline ends.

The gene calls are TRBV5-6 and TRBJ2-5; 7 bases are a match to TRBD1. Germline V gene lookup returns CDR1 SGHDT and CDR2 YYEEEE. CDR3 length: 12 residues. Trimming at V came to 3 bases and at J to 5 bases, leaving 1 base not matched to a gene. CDR3 sequence reads: CASSSTGETQYF. CDR3 sequence (DNA): TGTGCCAGCAGCTCGACAGGGGAGACCCAGTACTTC.

V and J are TRBV2 and TRBJ1-1; TRBD1 matches at 9 bases. The germline CDR1 and CDR2 sequences are SNHLY and FYNNEI. This CDR3 has 15 amino acids. V lost 4 bases to trimming and J lost 4 bases; unmatched junction nucleotides: 7. CDR3 sequence: CASSVGQGGITEAFF. In DNA form, the CDR3 reads TGTGCCAGCAGTGTGGGACAGGGCGGTATCACTGAAGCTTTCTTT.

The chain has TRBV10-3 and TRBJ2-3; TRBD2 matches 9 bases. This CDR3 has 18 amino acids. After removal of 0 bases from V and 0 bases from J, the junction contained 7 bases not matched to a gene. The V gene's germline CDR1 is ENHRY and CDR2 SYGVKD. The CDR3 bases are TGTGCCATCAGTGAGTCCCTAGCGGGGAGCTCTAGCACAGATACGCAGTATTTT. This sequence encodes CAISESLAGSSSTDTQYF.

The J gene is TRBJ1-6, the V gene TRBV5-1; D is unresolved. The V end lost 0 bases, the J end lost 10 bases, and 11 bases lay between the germline ends. In germline, CDR1 is SGHRS, CDR2 YFSETQ. CDR3 size: 14 residues. CDR3 in amino acids: CASSLGSFGSPLHF. The DNA of the CDR3 is TGCGCCAGCAGCTTGGGTTCTTTTGGGTCACCCCTCCACTTT.

This clone was observed once. The V call is TRBV7-9, the J call TRBJ2-5, with D unresolved. Trimming cost V 3 bases and J 2 bases, with 7 bases left between them. This CDR3 contains 13 residues. Germline lookup yields CDR1 SEHNR and CDR2 FQNEAQ (reference sequence). Written as DNA, the CDR3 is TGTGCCAGCAGCTTTGGGGTACAAGAGACCCAGTACTTC. This sequence encodes CASSFGVQETQYF.

The chain carries TRBV2 and TRBJ2-5; 11 bases fit TRBD2. Germline CDR1 SNHLY, CDR2 FYNNEI. V dropped 5 bases and J dropped 5; count of bases not matched to a gene: 4. The CDR3 has 14 residues. CDR3 bases: TGTGCCAGCAGTCGGACTAGCGGGTGGGAGACCCAGTACTTC. Translated: CASSRTSGWETQYF.

The CDR3 DNA reads TGCGCCAGCAGCTTGCCCAGCGGGGGGGCCGGGGAGCTGTTTTTT. This translates into CASSLPSGGAGELFF. V and J are TRBV5-1 and TRBJ2-2, with 10 positions matching TRBD2. V lost 1 base, J lost 6 bases, and 3 bases stayed unmatched. This CDR3 comprises 15 residues. Per germline, CDR1 SGHRS and CDR2 YFSETQ. The full variable domain, rest sourced from reference TRBV5-1 and TRBJ2-2, is KAGVTQTPRYLIKTRGQQVTLSCSPISGHRSVSWYQQTPGQGLQFLFEYFSETQRNKGNFPGRFSGRQFSNSRSEMNVSTLELGDSALYLCASSLPSGGAGELFFGEGSRLTVL.

The count of this clone is one. The V call is TRBV3-1 (or the pseudogene TRBV3-2), the J call TRBJ1-2; D uncertain. V lost 1 base and J lost 7, with 10 bases in between. The CDR3 is 13 amino acids. Germline CDR1 LGHDT, CDR2 YNNKEL (reference sequence). CDR3 region: CASSQAATGGYTF. The CDR3 bases are TGTGCCAGCAGCCAAGCGGCGACGGGTGGCTACACCTTC.

This clone occurred once. The chain recombines TRBV28 with TRBJ2-4, with TRBD1 as a possible D gene (5 bases). The V and J ends lost 5 bases and 0 bases respectively, with 14 bases between them. CDR1 and CDR2 from the germline V gene are MDHEN and SYDVKM. CDR3 length equals 16 residues. DNA of the CDR3: TGTGCCAGCAGTAGCCCCAGGGAAGTAGCCAAAAACATTCAGTACTTC. It codes for CASSSPREVAKNIQYF.

The chain uses TRBV28 and TRBJ2-3; TRBD2 aligns across 15 bases. CDR1 is MDHEN, CDR2 SYDVKM, per germline. The CDR3 covers 17 residues. Unmatched junction bases numbered 4, after V lost 5 bases and J lost 1 base. DNA of the CDR3: TGTGCCAGCAGTGGGACTAGCGGGGGGTGGGGCACAGATACGCAGTATTTT. It translates to CASSGTSGGWGTDTQYF.

The J gene is TRBJ1-1, the V gene TRBV5-1, with 7 bases lining up with TRBD1. With 0 bases clipped from V and 3 bases from J, the junction kept 5 bases outside the gene matches. Germline V gene lookup returns CDR1 SGHRS and CDR2 YFSETQ. This CDR3 comprises 15 residues. The chain's CDR3 is CASSLAPGGDTEAFF. The CDR3, as DNA: TGCGCCAGCAGCTTGGCCCCAGGGGGGGACACTGAAGCTTTCTTT. Full variable domain (outside the CDR3, taken from reference TRBV5-1 and TRBJ1-1): KAGVTQTPRYLIKTRGQQVTLSCSPISGHRSVSWYQQTPGQGLQFLFEYFSETQRNKGNFPGRFSGRQFSNSRSEMNVSTLELGDSALYLCASSLAPGGDTEAFFGQGTRLTVV.

The V and J genes are TRBV4-3 and TRBJ1-5; TRBD1 agrees at 11 bases. This CDR3 has 15 residues. Germline loops: CDR1 LGHNA, CDR2 YSLEER. V dropped 4 bases and J dropped 7; count of bases not matched to a gene: 6. CDR3 DNA: TGCGCCAGCAGCCCGGACAGGGGGCTGGGACAGCCCCAGCATTTT. Its protein product is CASSPDRGLGQPQHF.

The genes are TRBV20-1 and TRBJ1-2; TRBD1 is a possible D gene (5 bases). V was trimmed by 6 bases and J by 8 bases, leaving 13 bases between them. CDR1 and CDR2 from the germline V gene are DFQATT and SNEGSKA (reference sequence). The CDR3 extends over 11 amino acids. CDR3 protein: CSAKGFEGYTF. In nucleotides, the CDR3 is TGCAGTGCGAAGGGGTTCGAGGGCTACACCTTC.

The chain joins TRBV28 to TRBJ1-5, with D unclear. Germline values: CDR1 MDHEN, CDR2 SYDVKM. V shed 8 bases and J shed 4 bases, with 9 bases lying between them. The CDR3 has 12 residues. CDR3 sequence reads: CASASVNQPQHF. The CDR3 coding sequence is TGTGCCAGCGCCTCAGTAAATCAGCCCCAGCATTTT. The full variable domain, in which reference TRBV28 and TRBJ1-5 provide the parts outside the CDR3, is DVKVTQSSRYLVKRTGEKVFLECVQDMDHENMFWYRQDPGLGLRLIYFSYDVKMKEKGDIPEGYSVSREKKERFSLILESASTNQTSMYLCASASVNQPQHFGDGTRLSIL.

The V and J genes are TRBV5-1 and TRBJ2-2; D might be TRBD2 (7 bases). CDR3 length: 15 amino acids. CDR1 is SGHRS and CDR2 is YFSETQ in the germline V gene. Trimming left V 7 bases short and J 2 bases short, with 15 bases between. CDR3 in amino acids: CASVGGGRNTGELFF. The CDR3 DNA sequence: TGCGCCAGCGTGGGCGGGGGCCGAAACACCGGGGAGCTGTTTTTT.

The J gene is TRBJ1-5, the V gene TRBV5-5; possible D gene TRBD1, 6 bases. Germline-derived CDR1 and CDR2 are SGHKS and YYEKEE (reference sequence). This CDR3 has 14 amino acids. Trimming removed 0 bases from V and 5 bases from J, with 9 bases in between. Written as DNA, the CDR3 is TGTGCCAGCAGCTTGGCGGGGGCGTATCAGCCCCAGCATTTT. Its protein is CASSLAGAYQPQHF.